These 4 T cell receptor beta chains share one sample of origin, sequenced in a study of T cells in Graves' hyperthyroidism and ophthalmopathy (dated by TCRdb to the late 2010s). Library method: multiplex PCR. Data came from an Illumina HiSeq 2000. The TCR beta CDR3 regions were amplified from RNA transcripts. For the first round of RT-PCR on the TCR CDR3, the HTBI primer set was used together with the Qiagen OneStep RT-PCR kit. TCRdb redid the processing of the public reads, applying fastp at Q25 and MiXCR, and retained in-frame beta chains. Every entry covers one CDR3 protein and lists the most common genes and DNA from its rows. This sample comprises under 300,000 distinct CDR3 sequences, about 25% of them detected only once. The top ten constitute around 30% of the sample. The sample comprised blood. These receptors came from a man between 35 and 55 years old with Graves' hyperthyroidism that later progressed to Graves' ophthalmopathy.

This clonotype was counted many times. V gene TRBV3-1 combines with J gene TRBJ2-7, with a weak D call TRBD2 (6 bases). Trimming took 4 bases from V and 2 from J, leaving 15 bases between them. The CDR3 consists of 15 residues. CDR1 and CDR2 from the germline V gene are LGHDT and YNNKEL (reference sequence). The CDR3: CASSRPGGRAYEQYF. CDR3 sequence (DNA): TGTGCCAGCAGCCGTCCCGGGGGACGGGCCTACGAGCAGTACTTC.

This clonotype showed up many times. The CDR3 loop is CASSVGSNTEAFF. The CDR3 DNA reads as TGTGCCAGCAGCGTTGGCTCGAACACTGAAGCTTTCTTT. This chain joins TRBV9 and TRBJ1-1; no clear D. The CDR3 contains 13 residues. Deletions cut 2 bases from V and 1 base from J, with 6 bases between. The germline V gene encodes CDR1 SGDLS and CDR2 YYNGEE. Variable domain in full (rest from reference TRBV9 and TRBJ1-1): DSGVTQTPKHLITATGQRVTLRCSPRSGDLSVYWYQQSLDQGLQFLIQYYNGEERAKGNILERFSAQQFPDLHSELNLSSLELGDSALYFCASSVGSNTEAFFGQGTRLTVV.

This clonotype came up many times. J is TRBJ1-1 and V is TRBV5-1; no clear D. Germline CDR1 SGHRS, CDR2 YFSETQ. Trimming shortened V by 5 bases and J by 3 bases, and 5 bases separated the two germline ends. The CDR3 runs 11 residues. The CDR3 region has the DNA TGCGCCAGCAGAGAGGACACTGAAGCTTTCTTT. This gives the protein CASREDTEAFF. Drawing the rest from reference TRBV5-1 and TRBJ1-1, the complete variable domain is KAGVTQTPRYLIKTRGQQVTLSCSPISGHRSVSWYQQTPGQGLQFLFEYFSETQRNKGNFPGRFSGRQFSNSRSEMNVSTLELGDSALYLCASREDTEAFFGQGTRLTVV.

The chain has TRBV3-1 and TRBJ1-5; D is undetermined. CDR1 is LGHDT and CDR2 is YNNKEL in the germline V gene (reference sequence). The CDR3 has 16 amino acids. The germline V and J ends were trimmed by 0 bases and 6 bases, with 15 bases remaining between them. CDR3 nucleotides: TGTGCCAGCAGCCAAGATCTACCCCTAGGTGCTCAGCCCCAGCATTTT. Protein: CASSQDLPLGAQPQHF.